The text below deals with one TCR beta chain. What it binds is not known. These data are taken from a study of shared clonotypes between healthy human individuals. General study findings and limits: The study found lower generation probabilities in non-shared clonotypes than in those shared by all four donors. The represented genetic and exposure-history diversity was limited by the small number of donors.

Authors' data handling: Junction-only sequences without quality scores were provided by ImmunoSEQ, so filtering was different. Using immunoSEQ multiplex PCR, the repertoire was profiled, and TCRdb retains in-frame clones only, with some absent. V, J and clone size are taken as reported in that table, and D and trimming were inferred from the DNA itself. The sample comprises under 850,000 clones, around 93% of which are singletons, and around 24% rests with the top ten. Naivety among CD8 cells was defined by CD45RO negativity and positive CCR7 selection, thereby excluding terminally differentiated effector memory CD45RA+ cells. There were no recent acute infections or vaccinations among the donors, who were healthy HIV-negative adults. What was sequenced was naive CD8+ T cells sorted from blood. This TCR was recovered from a man aged 25 to 45 in good health.

This CDR3 reads CASSQLPGYQETQYF. The DNA of the CDR3 is TGCGCCAGCAGCCAACTCCCAGGATACCAAGAGACCCAGTACTTC. This chain joins TRBV5-1 and TRBJ2-5, with D uncertain. Trimming left V 4 bases short and J 0 bases short, with 13 bases between. The CDR3 loop spans 15 amino acids. From germline, CDR1 is SGHRS and CDR2 YFSETQ.